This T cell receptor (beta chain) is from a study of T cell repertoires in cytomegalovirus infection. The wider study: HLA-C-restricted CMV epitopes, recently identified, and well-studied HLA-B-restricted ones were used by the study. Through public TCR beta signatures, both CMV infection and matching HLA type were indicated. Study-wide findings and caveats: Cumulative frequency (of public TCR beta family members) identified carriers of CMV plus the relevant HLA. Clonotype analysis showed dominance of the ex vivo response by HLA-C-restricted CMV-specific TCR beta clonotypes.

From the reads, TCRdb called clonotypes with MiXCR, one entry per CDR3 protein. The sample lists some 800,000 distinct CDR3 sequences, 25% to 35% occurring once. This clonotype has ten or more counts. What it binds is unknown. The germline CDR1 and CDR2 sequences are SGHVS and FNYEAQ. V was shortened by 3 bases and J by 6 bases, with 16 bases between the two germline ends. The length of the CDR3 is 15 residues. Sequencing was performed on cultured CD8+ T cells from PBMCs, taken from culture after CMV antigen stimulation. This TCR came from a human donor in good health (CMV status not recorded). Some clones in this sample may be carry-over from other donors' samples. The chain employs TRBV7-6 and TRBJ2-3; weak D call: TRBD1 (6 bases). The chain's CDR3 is CASSFTGLTGDTQYF. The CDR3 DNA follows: TGTGCCAGCAGCTTTACAGGGCTCACGGGGGATACGCAGTATTTT.